Each of the 5 T cell receptor beta chains below was sequenced from the same sample in a study of shared clonotypes between healthy human individuals. The data were produced by immunoSEQ multiplex PCR, yet TCRdb's version contains in-frame clones alone and is incomplete. The sample comprises 2 million to 3 million clones, about 92% of which are singletons, and around 0.14% rests with the top ten. Sequencing was carried out using naive CD4+ T cells sorted from blood. Subset meaning: CD45RA+ positively selected. The receptors were gathered from a man between 18 and 29 years old in good health.

The V and J genes are TRBV19 and TRBJ2-2; D perhaps matches TRBD1 (5 bases). The CDR3 loop spans 12 amino acids. V was cut by 8 bases and J by 9 bases, with 13 bases left in between. CDR1 is LNHDA and CDR2 is SQIVND in the germline V gene (reference sequence). CDR3 in DNA: TGTGCCAGTGGACACTCAATCTGGGAGCTGTTTTTT. Its protein is CASGHSIWELFF.

V is TRBV21-1 and J is TRBJ2-7. TRBV21-1 represents a pseudogene. The CDR3 is 17 residues long. The CDR3 here is CASSKVPVMPAQYEQYF. The CDR3 region has the DNA TGTGCCAGCAGCAAAGTTCCTGTTATGCCGGCACAATACGAGCAGTACTTC.

This clone was counted between two and nine times. The gene calls are TRBV11-2 and TRBJ2-2, with 7 bases identical to TRBD2. Germline values: CDR1 SGHAT, CDR2 FQNNGV. This CDR3 comprises 15 residues. Trimming took 4 bases from V and 0 from J; bases not matched to a gene: 2. For the CDR3, the DNA is TGTGCCAGCAGCTCTCTAGCGGCGAACACCGGGGAGCTGTTTTTT. Translating gives CASSSLAANTGELFF.

There are a few counts of this clone. Other nucleotide sequences from this sample produce the same CDR3. The chain combines TRBV18 with TRBJ1-5; D is unresolved. The germline gives CDR1 KGHSH, CDR2 LQKENI. The CDR3 sequence is 12 residues long. The V end was cut by 3 bases, the J end by 5 bases, with 5 bases between. The DNA for the CDR3 is TGTGCCAGCTCACCCGGGGATCAGCCCCAGCATTTT. It translates to CASSPGDQPQHF.

The chain links TRBV15 to TRBJ1-3, with D perhaps matching TRBD1 (6 bases). This CDR3 contains 16 residues. The ends were cut back, 4 bases at V and 1 base at J, with 14 bases in the middle. Germline loops: CDR1 LNHNV, CDR2 YYDKDF (reference sequence). The CDR3 region has the DNA TGTGCCACCAGCACCGCAGGGGCCTTTTCTGGAAACACCATATATTTT. It codes for CATSTAGAFSGNTIYF. The full variable domain, in which reference TRBV15 and TRBJ1-3 provide the parts outside the CDR3, is DAMVIQNPRYQVTQFGKPVTLSCSQTLNHNVMYWYQQKSSQAPKLLFHYYDKDFNNEADTPDNFQSRRPNTSFCFLDIRSPGLGDTAMYLCATSTAGAFSGNTIYFGEGSWLTVV.